These 4 T cell receptor beta chains originate from one sample sequenced in a study of shared clonotypes between healthy human individuals. CD45RO-negative, CCR7-selected cells formed the naive CD8 fraction, which excluded terminally differentiated effector memory CD45RA+ cells. Assay: immunoSEQ multiplex PCR; the TCRdb copy retains only in-frame clones and omits some. The repertoire holds about 550,000 clones, with roughly 95% as singletons. Sequences were obtained from naive CD8+ T cells sorted from blood. Source of these receptors: a woman aged 25 to 39 in good health.

V is TRBV19 and J is TRBJ2-5, with D hard to call. The DNA end favors TRBJ2-7, so the J call may be wrong. The CDR3 runs 13 residues. CDR1 is LNHDA and CDR2 is SQIVND in the germline V gene (reference sequence). The CDR3 coding sequence is TGTGCCAGTAGTATAGGCGCGACCTACGAGCAGTACTTC. It translates to CASSIGATYEQYF.

The rearrangement joins TRBV13 to TRBJ2-3; no definite D call. Germline-derived CDR1 and CDR2 are PRHDT and FYEKMQ (reference sequence). Deletions cut 5 bases from V and 3 bases from J, with 6 bases between. The CDR3 is 12 residues long. CDR3 DNA: TGTGCCAGCAGCGCCGGGACAGATACGCAGTATTTT. It encodes CASSAGTDTQYF.

V is TRBV7-9 and J is TRBJ2-7; D ambiguous. Trimming took off 5 bases at V and 4 bases at J, with 15 bases between the two ends. The CDR3 totals 14 residues. Per the germline V gene, CDR1 is SEHNR and CDR2 is FQNEAQ (reference sequence). CDR3 region: CASSHITTRYEQYF. The CDR3 region has the DNA TGTGCCAGCAGCCACATTACAACCCGATACGAGCAGTACTTC.

The gene calls are TRBV5-1 and TRBJ2-1; D remains unclear. This CDR3 region has 12 residues. Germline CDR1 is SGHRS and CDR2 is YFSETQ. V gave up 3 bases and J gave up 5 bases, with 6 bases separating them. The CDR3 DNA sequence: TGCGCCAGCAGCTATCAGAACAATGAGCAGTTCTTC. It codes for CASSYQNNEQFF.